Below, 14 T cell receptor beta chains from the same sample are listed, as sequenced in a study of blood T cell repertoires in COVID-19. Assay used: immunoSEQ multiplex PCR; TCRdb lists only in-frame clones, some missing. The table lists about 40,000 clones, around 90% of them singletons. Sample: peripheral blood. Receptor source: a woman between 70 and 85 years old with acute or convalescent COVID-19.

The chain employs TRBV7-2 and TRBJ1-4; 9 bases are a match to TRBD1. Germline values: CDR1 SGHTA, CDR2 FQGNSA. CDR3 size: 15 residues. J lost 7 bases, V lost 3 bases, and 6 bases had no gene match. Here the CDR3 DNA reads TGTGCCAGCAGCTTCCAACAGGGGGCTGCTGAAAAACTGTTTTTT. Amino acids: CASSFQQGAAEKLFF.

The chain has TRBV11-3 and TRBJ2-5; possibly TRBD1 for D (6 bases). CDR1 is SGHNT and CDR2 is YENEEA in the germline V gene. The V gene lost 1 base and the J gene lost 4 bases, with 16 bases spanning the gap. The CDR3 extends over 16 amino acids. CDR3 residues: CASSLGQGTIGETQYF. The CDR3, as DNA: TGTGCCAGCAGCTTAGGGCAGGGGACGATTGGAGAGACCCAGTACTTC.

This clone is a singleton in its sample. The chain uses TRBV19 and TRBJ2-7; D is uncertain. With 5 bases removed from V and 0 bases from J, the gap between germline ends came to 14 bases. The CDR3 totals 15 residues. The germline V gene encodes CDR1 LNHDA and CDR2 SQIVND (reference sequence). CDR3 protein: CASSPSAGLSYEQYV. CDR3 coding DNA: TGTGCCAGTAGTCCATCAGCAGGTCTCTCCTACGAGCAGTACGTC.

CDR3 DNA: TGTGCCAGCAGTGAACAGGGTAGGAAGGGCTACACCTTC. Translating gives CASSEQGRKGYTF. The V gene is TRBV6-1, the J gene TRBJ1-2, with D maybe TRBD1 (5 bases). Germline V gene lookup returns CDR1 MNHNS and CDR2 SASEGT. Deletions cut 2 bases from V and 8 bases from J, with 12 bases between. The CDR3 consists of 13 residues.

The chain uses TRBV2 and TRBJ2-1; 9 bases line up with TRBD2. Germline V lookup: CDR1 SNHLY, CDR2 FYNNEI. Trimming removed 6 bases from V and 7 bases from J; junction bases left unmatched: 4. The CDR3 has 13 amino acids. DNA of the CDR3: TGTGCCAGCAGGGGGACTAGCAAGAATGAGCAGTTCTTC. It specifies CASRGTSKNEQFF.

The CDR3 loop is CAISLGGTSGRGDTQYF. For the CDR3, the DNA is TGTGCCATCAGTCTGGGGGGGACTAGCGGGAGAGGAGATACGCAGTATTTT. This sequence joins TRBV10-3 and TRBJ2-3, with 14 bases matching TRBD2. The J segment lost 5 bases and the V segment lost 5 bases, leaving 9 bases of the junction unmatched. Looked up from germline, CDR1 is ENHRY and CDR2 is SYGVKD. This CDR3 contains 17 residues.

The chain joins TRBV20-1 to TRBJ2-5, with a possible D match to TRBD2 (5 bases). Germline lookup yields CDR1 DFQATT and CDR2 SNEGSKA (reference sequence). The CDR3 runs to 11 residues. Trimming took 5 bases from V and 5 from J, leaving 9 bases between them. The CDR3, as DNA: TGCAGTGCTGGACTCTCCGAGACCCAGTACTTC. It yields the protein CSAGLSETQYF.

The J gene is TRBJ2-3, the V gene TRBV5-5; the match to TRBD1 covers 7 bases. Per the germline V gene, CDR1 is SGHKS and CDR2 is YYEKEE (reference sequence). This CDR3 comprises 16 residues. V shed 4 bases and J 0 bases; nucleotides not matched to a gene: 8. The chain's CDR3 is CASSHSGTASTDTQYF. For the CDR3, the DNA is TGTGCCAGCAGCCACTCCGGGACAGCAAGCACAGATACGCAGTATTTT.

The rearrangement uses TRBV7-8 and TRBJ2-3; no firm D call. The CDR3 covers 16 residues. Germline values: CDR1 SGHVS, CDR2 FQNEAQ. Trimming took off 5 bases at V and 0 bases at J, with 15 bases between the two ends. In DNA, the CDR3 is TGTGCCAGCAGCCGCTTAGCAGACGTTAGCACAGATACGCAGTATTTT. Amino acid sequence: CASSRLADVSTDTQYF.

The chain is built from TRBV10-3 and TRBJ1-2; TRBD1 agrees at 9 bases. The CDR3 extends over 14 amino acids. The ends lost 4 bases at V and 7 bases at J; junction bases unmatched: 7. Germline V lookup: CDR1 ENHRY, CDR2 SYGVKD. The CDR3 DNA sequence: TGTGCCATCAGTGGGGGACAGGGAACGGGTGGCTACACCTTC. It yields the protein CAISGGQGTGGYTF.

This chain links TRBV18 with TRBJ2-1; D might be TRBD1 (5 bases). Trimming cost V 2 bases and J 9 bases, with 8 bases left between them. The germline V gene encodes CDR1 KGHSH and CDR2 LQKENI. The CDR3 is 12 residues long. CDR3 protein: CASSPRGPEQFF. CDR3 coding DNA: TGTGCCAGCTCACCAAGGGGCCCTGAGCAGTTCTTC.

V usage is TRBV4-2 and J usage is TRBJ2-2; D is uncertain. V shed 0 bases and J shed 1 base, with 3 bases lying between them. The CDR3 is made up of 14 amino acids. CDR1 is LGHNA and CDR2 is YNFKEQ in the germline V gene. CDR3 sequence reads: CASSQDRNTGELFF. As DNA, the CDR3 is TGTGCCAGCAGCCAAGACAGGAACACCGGGGAGCTGTTTTTT.

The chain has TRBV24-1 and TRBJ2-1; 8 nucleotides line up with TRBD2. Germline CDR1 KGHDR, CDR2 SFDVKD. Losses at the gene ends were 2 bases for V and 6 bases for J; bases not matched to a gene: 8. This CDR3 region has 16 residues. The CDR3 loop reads CATSDSGGGRPNEQFF. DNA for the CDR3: TGTGCCACCAGTGATTCGGGCGGGGGGCGCCCCAATGAGCAGTTCTTC.

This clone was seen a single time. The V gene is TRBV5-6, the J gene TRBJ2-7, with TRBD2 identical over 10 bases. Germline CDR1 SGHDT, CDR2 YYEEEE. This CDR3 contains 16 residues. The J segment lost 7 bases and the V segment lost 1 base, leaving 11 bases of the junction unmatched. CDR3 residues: CASSLRVSGRAGEQYV. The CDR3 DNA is TGTGCCAGCAGCTTGAGGGTGAGCGGGAGGGCCGGGGAGCAGTACGTC.